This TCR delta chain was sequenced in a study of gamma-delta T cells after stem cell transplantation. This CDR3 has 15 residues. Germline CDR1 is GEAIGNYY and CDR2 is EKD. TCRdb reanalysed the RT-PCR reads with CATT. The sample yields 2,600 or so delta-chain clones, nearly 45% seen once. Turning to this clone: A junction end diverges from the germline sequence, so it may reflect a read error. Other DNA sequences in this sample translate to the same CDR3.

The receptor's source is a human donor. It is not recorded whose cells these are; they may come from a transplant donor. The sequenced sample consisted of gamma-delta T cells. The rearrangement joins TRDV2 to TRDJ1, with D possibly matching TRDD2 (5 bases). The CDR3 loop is CACDTLEPYTDKLIF. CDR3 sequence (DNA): TGTGCCTGTGACACCCTCGAGCCCTACACCGATAAACTCATCTTC.